The entry below describes one TCR beta chain. The antigen remains unidentified. A multiplex PCR was run with 60 Vbeta primers and 13 Jbeta primers. The method was immunoSEQ multiplex PCR; TCRdb's version includes in-frame clones alone and lacks a portion of them. This table has about 180,000 clones, about three quarters appearing once. The data derive from a study of cytomegalovirus exposure and HLA in healthy donors. The CDR3 runs 15 residues. Whole-study findings and limits: Later on, an analysis showed TCR association rates differing by HLA locus, with DRB1 the most and HLA-C the fewest.

Material: PBMCs. The source of this sequence is a female donor in good health and CMV-seronegative. This chain joins TRBV1 and TRBJ2-7; TRBD1 is the table's D call, not checked against the DNA. TRBV1 is described as a pseudogene. The CDR3 coding sequence is TGCACCAGCAGCCACCCCCAGGAAGGGGACTACGAGCAGTACTTC. As protein: CTSSHPQEGDYEQYF.